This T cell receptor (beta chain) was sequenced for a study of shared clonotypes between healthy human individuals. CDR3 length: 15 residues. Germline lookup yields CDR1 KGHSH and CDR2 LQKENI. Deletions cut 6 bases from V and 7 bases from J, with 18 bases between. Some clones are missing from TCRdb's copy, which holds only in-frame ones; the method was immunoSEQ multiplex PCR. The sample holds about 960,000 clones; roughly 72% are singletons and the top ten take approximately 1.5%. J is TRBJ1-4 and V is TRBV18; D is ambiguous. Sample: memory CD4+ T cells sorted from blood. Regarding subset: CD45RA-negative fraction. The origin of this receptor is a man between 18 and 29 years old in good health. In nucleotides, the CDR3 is TGTGCCAGCTCCAATTCCCGGGCGGATGGTGAAAAACTGTTTTTT. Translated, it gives CASSNSRADGEKLFF. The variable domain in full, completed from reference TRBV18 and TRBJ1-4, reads NAGVMQNPRHLVRRRGQEARLRCSPMKGHSHVYWYRQLPEEGLKFMVYLQKENIIDESGMPKERFSAEFPKEGPSILRIQQVVRGDSAAYFCASSNSRADGEKLFFGSGTQLSVL.